What follows is one T cell receptor beta chain and its context. This clone was observed once. Its antigen is still unknown. No per-base quality is available; no much larger clone lies one base away. The germline V gene gives CDR1 as SGHVS and CDR2 as FNYEAQ. V drops 4 bases and J drops 3 bases, leaving 15 bases in between. The cysteine opens and the phenylalanine closes a CDR3 of 15 amino acids. CDR3 DNA is the only sequence kept; it has 45 bases, read in frame from the first base. TCRbeta CDR3 regions were amplified from genomic DNA by means of the immunoSEQ Assay, a bias-controlled multiplex PCR. Under the source paper's analysis protocol: Nucleated cell counts per sample were estimated from amplification of reference gene primers within the assay. To quantify the absolute abundance of each unique TCRbeta CDR3 rearrangement, sequence reads were collapsed and filtered. For each sample, productive Simpson clonality was calculated as the square root of Simpson's diversity index over productive rearrangements. The table comes from immuneACCESS by way of TCRdb, which keeps in-frame sequences with V and J called. Part of the clones is missing from these tables; in studies checked, under half for an unresolved V gene and the rest for unknown reasons. V and J calls and clone size are those listed in that table; D and trimming were worked out from the DNA. This sample has roughly 190,000 clones in its table, and 88% of those were observed once. Around 4.8% of the sample is in the top ten clones.

The source of the sample is a study of blood T cell repertoires in COVID-19 (dated by TCRdb to about 2020). Study-wide context: Collaborator samples came from the United States, Italy and Spain and covered acute and convalescent phases of COVID-19. The material from the prospective study consisted of cDNA or gDNA derived from T cells, B-cell-depleted T cells, or PBMCs. The repertoires were made available in a free public database intended to serve as a resource for research on the immune response to SARS-CoV-2. Sample metadata almost always included a de-identified subject ID, COVID-19 status, age in years and sex. Subjects who had been exposed to COVID-19, were actively infected with it, or had recovered from it provided the deeply sampled blood TCRbeta repertoires that made up the dataset. Samples were obtained from the ongoing ImmuneRACE study (first 160 participants) and from 1,200 or so subjects provided by 6 global collaborators. HLA class I and class II types, where available, came from metadata supplied by the sample provider rather than from assay-based typing.

What the study reported, not specific to this receptor: Clinical and demographic metadata were provided uncurated, with the amount varying by source and participant.

Collaborating institutions collected whole blood in K2EDTA tubes following their own protocols. Collaborator samples were shipped for TCRbeta analysis as frozen whole blood, isolated PBMCs, or DNA extracted from either sample type. The specimen sequenced was peripheral blood. The chain is assembled from TRBV7-6 and TRBJ2-5; TRBD1 could be the D gene, as 6 bases match. The receptor's source is a human donor in a cohort sampled during active COVID-19. For the CDR3, the sequence is CASSWVAGVEETQYF. The nucleotide sequence is TGTGCCAGCAGCTGGGTAGCAGGGGTTGAAGAGACCCAGTACTTC.